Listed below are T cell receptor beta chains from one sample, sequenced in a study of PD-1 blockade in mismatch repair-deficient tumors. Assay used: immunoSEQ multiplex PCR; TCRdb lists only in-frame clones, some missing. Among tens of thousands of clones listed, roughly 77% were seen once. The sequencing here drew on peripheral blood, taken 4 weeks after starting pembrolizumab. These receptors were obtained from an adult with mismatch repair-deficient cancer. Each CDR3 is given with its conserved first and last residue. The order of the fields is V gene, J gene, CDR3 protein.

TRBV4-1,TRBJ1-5,CASSQDSGQPQHF
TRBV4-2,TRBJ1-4,CASSQEVGSGGQLFF
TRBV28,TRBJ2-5,CASSAWTSGREGRETQYF
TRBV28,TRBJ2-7,CATRGHSSYEQYF
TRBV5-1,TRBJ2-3,CASSYPVAGTTDTQYF
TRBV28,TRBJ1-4,CASSPPGQGGEKLFF
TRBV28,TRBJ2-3,CASSFVLTDTQYF
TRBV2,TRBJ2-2,CASRRDRYTGELFF
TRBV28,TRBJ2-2,CASKKLAGWDTGELFF
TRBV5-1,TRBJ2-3,CASSLAGSTTDTQYF
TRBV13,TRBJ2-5,CASSLAREEAQYF
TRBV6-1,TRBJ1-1,CASSEESAQNTEAFF
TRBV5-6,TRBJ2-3,CASSLGTSGRGGTQYF
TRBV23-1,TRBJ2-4,CASSAPGLVAKNIQYF
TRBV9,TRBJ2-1,CASSVGGGGNNEQFF
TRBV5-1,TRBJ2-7,CASSSTPGYEQYF